This TCR beta chain comes out of a study of T cell responses to AZD1222 COVID-19 vaccine. The study, taken as a whole, reports: Spike-specific TCR breadth and depth were elevated following two AZD1222 doses.

J lost 3 bases, V lost 3 bases, and 6 bases had no gene match. The CDR3 runs to 16 residues. Germline V gives CDR1 SGDLS, CDR2 YYNGEE. Notes on this clone: What it binds is unknown.

Here immunoSEQ multiplex PCR was the method, and the copy in TCRdb shows in-frame clones only, minus some. The table includes over 150,000 clones, 80% to 95% detected once. Specimen: peripheral blood, collected on day 0 of AZD1222 vaccination. V usage is TRBV9 and J usage is TRBJ2-1, with 10 bases identical to TRBD2. The sequence was collected from an adult in good health. CDR3: CASSASGRGFYNEQFF. The CDR3 region has the DNA TGTGCCAGCAGCGCCAGCGGGAGGGGATTCTACAATGAGCAGTTCTTC.